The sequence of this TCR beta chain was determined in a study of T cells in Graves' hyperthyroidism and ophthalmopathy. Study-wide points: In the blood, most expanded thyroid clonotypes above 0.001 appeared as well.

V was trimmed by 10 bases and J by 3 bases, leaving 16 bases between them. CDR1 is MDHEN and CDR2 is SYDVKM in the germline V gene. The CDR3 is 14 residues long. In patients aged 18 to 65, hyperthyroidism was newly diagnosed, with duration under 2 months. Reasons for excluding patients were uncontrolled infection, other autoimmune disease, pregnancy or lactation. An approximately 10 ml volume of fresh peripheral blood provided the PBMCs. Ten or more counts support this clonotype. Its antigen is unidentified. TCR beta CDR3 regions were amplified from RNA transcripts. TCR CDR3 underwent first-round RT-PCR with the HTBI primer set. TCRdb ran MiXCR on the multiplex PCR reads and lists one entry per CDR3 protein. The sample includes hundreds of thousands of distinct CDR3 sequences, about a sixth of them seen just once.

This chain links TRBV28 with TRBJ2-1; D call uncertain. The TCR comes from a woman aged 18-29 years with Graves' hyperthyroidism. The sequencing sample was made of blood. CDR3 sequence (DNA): TGTGCCACCTCGTTAGCCGAAGACTACAATGAGCAGTTCTTC. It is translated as CATSLAEDYNEQFF.